This T cell receptor (beta chain) was identified in a study of OX40 agonist ivuxolimab in advanced cancers. It was autoimmune disease history or systemic immunosuppression that excluded patients. The CDR3 totals 13 residues. Germline trimming cut 6 bases from V and 10 bases from J; bases unmatched to any gene: 6. Germline values: CDR1 LGHNA, CDR2 YSLEER. Sequencing was performed with immunoSEQ multiplex PCR; in TCRdb, only in-frame clones are kept and a portion is missing. Seen here are roughly 70,000 clones, approximately 90% observed once, and the top ten hold 2.5% to 3%. The receptor was derived from an adult with an advanced solid tumor such as melanoma, head and neck, liver or kidney cancer. Material: CD4+ or CD8+ T cells sorted from blood, obtained in a trial of the OX40 agonist ivuxolimab. The chain employs TRBV4-3 and TRBJ2-3, with 11 bases matching TRBD2. The CDR3 sequence: CASRPGLAGAQYF. CDR3 in DNA: TGCGCCAGCAGACCCGGACTAGCGGGTGCGCAGTATTTT.